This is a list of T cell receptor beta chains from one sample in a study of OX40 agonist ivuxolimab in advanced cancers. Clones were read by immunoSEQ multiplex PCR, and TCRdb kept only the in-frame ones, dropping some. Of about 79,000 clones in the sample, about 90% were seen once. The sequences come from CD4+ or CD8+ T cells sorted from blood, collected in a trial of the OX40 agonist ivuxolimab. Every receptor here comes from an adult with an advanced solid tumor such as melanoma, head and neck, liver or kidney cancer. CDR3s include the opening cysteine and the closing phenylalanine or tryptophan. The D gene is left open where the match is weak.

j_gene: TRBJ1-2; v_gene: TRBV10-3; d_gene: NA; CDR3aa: CAISELWVQDNGYTF; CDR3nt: TGTGCCATCAGTGAGTTATGGGTACAGGACAATGGCTACACCTTC
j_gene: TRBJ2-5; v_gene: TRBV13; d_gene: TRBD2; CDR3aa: CASSALAGGPKETQYF; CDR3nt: TGTGCCAGCAGCGCACTAGCGGGGGGGCCAAAAGAGACCCAGTACTTC
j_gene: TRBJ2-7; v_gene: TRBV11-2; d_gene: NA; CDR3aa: CASSPGLSYEQYF; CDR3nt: TGTGCCAGCAGCCCCGGGTTGTCCTACGAGCAGTACTTC
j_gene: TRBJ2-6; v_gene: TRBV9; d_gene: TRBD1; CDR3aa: CASSGTRTGGTSGANVLTF; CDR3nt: TGTGCCAGCAGCGGCACTCGGACAGGGGGCACCTCTGGGGCCAACGTCCTGACTTTC
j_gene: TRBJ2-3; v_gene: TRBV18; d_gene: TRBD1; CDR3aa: CASSPLGQGTDTQYF; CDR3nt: TGTGCCAGCTCACCCCTTGGACAGGGTACAGATACGCAGTATTTT
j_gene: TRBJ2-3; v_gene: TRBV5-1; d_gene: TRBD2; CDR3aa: CASGLAPPDTQYF; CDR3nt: TGCGCCAGTGGACTAGCCCCCCCAGATACGCAGTATTTT
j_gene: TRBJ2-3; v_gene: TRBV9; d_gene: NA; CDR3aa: CASSPDGTLGAQYF; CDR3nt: TGTGCCAGCAGCCCAGATGGGACTCTCGGCGCGCAGTATTTT
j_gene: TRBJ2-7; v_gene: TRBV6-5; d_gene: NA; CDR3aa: CASSFRPGFEDEQYF; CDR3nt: TGTGCCAGCAGTTTCAGACCGGGCTTCGAGGACGAGCAGTACTTC
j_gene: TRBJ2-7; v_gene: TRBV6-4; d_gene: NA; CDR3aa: CASSLLRGLAYEQYF; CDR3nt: TGTGCCAGCAGCCTCTTACGGGGGTTAGCCTACGAGCAGTACTTC
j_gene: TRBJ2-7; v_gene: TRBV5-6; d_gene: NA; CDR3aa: CASSLALRGSTYEQYF; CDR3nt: TGTGCCAGCAGCTTGGCCTTGCGGGGTTCTACCTACGAGCAGTACTTC
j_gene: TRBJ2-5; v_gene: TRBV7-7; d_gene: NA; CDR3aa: CASSLSGSETQYF; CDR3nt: TGTGCCAGCAGCTTATCAGGGAGCGAGACCCAGTACTTC
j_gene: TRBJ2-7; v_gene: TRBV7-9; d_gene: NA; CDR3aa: CASSFGNPYEQYF; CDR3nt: TGTGCCAGCAGCTTTGGCAACCCCTACGAGCAGTACTTC
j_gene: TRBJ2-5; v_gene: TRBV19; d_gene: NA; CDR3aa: CASSIVLTHREASETQYF; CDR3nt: TGTGCCAGTAGTATAGTCCTCACCCACAGGGAGGCCTCGGAGACCCAGTACTTC
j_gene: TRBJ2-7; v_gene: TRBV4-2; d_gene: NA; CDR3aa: CASSPELGYYYEQYF; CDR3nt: TGTGCCAGCAGTCCCGAACTGGGCTACTACTACGAGCAGTACTTC
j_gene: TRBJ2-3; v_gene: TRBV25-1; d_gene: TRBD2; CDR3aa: CASSEFKAGDLRPDTQYF; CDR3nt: TGTGCCAGCAGTGAATTTAAAGCGGGGGACCTGCGTCCGGATACGCAGTATTTT
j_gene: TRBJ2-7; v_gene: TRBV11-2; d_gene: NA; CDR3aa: CASSLNWVNEQYF; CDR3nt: TGTGCCAGCAGCTTAAACTGGGTAAACGAGCAGTACTTC
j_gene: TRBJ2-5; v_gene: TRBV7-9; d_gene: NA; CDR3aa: CASSPFEGEETQYF; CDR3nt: TGTGCCAGCAGCCCCTTTGAAGGGGAAGAGACCCAGTACTTC
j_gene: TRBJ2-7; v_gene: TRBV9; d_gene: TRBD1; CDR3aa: CASSVSPDRASYEQYF; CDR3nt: TGTGCCAGCAGCGTAAGTCCGGACAGGGCATCCTACGAGCAGTACTTC
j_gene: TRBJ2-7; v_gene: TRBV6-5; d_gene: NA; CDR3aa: CASSYPVDYEQYF; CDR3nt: TGTGCCAGCAGTTACCCAGTCGACTACGAGCAGTACTTC